This TCR beta chain is drawn from a study of T cell repertoires in cytomegalovirus infection. Overall study context: CMV epitopes that were recently identified and HLA-C-restricted were used alongside well-studied HLA-B-restricted ones. Indicated by public TCR beta signatures were CMV infection and matching HLA type.

The germline V gene encodes CDR1 SGHDT and CDR2 YYEEEE. The CDR3 totals 15 residues. The V segment lost 4 bases and the J segment 4 bases; nucleotides outside the gene matches: 10. A remark on this clonotype: What it binds is not known.

Whole-study results and caveats: There were carriers of CMV plus the relevant HLA, and cumulative public TCR beta family frequency identified them. HLA-C-restricted, CMV-specific TCR beta clonotypes were dominant ex vivo.

TCRdb re-called the reads through MiXCR, storing one row per CDR3 protein. The sample has some 900,000 distinct CDR3 sequences, 32% seen once. The sample consisted of cultured CD8+ T cells from PBMCs, taken from culture after CMV antigen stimulation. The chain employs TRBV5-6 and TRBJ1-2, with 7 bases fitting TRBD1. The source of this sequence is a human donor in good health (CMV status not recorded). Some clones in this sample may be carry-over from other donors' samples. CDR3 in DNA: TGTGCCAGCAGCGGTGGAGGGGGCGGCGGCTATGGCTACACCTTC. Encoded protein: CASSGGGGGGYGYTF.